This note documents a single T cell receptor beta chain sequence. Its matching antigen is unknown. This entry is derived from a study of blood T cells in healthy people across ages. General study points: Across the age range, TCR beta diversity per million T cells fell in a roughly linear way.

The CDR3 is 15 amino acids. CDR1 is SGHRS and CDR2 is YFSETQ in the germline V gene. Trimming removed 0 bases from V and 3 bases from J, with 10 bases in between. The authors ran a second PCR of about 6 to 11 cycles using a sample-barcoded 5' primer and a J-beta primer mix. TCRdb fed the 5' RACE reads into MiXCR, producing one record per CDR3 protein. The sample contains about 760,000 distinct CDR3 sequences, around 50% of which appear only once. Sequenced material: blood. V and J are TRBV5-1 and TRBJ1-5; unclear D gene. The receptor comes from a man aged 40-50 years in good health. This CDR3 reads CASSLDSSFNQPQHF. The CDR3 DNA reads TGCGCCAGCAGCTTGGATAGCAGCTTCAATCAGCCCCAGCATTTT.